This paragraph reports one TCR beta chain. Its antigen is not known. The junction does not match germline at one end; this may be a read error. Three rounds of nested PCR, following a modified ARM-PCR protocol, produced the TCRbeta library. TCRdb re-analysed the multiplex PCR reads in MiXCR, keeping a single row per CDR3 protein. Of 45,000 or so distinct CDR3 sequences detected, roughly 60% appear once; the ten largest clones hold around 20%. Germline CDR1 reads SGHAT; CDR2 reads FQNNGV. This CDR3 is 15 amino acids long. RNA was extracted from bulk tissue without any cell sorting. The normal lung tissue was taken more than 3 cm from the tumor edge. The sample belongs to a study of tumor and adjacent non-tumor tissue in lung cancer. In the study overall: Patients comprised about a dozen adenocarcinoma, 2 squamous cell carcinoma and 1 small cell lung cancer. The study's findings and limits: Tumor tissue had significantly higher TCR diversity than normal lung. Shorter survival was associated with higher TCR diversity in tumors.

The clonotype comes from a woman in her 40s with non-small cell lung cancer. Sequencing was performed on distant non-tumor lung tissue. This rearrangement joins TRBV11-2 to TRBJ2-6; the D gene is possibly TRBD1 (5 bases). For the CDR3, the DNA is TGCGCCAGCAGCTTCCCAGGGTCTGAGGCCAACGTCCTGACTTTC. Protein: CASSFPGSEANVLTF.